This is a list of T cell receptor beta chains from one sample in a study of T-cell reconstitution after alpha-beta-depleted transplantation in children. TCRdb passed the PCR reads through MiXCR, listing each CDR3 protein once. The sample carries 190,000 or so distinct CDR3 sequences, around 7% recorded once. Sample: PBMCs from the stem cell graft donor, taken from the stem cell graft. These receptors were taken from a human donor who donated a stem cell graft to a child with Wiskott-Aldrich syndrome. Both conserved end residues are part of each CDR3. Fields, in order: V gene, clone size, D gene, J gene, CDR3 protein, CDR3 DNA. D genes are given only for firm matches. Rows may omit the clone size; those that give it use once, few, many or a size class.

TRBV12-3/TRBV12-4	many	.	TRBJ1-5	CASSLPGGVGNQPQHF	TGTGCCAGCAGCCTCCCGGGAGGGGTAGGCAATCAGCCCCAGCATTTT
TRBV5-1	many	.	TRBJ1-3	CASSLQDTGNTIYF	TGCGCCAGCAGCTTGCAGGATACAGGAAACACCATATATTTT
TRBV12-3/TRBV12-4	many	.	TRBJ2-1	CASSSRLKQGFYNEQFF	TGTGCCAGCAGTTCACGGCTTAAACAGGGATTCTACAATGAGCAGTTCTTC
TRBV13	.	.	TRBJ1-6	CASSFTQDSPLHF	TGTGCCAGCAGCTTCACACAGGATTCACCCCTCCACTTT
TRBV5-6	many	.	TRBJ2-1	CASSLWGRGNEQFF	TGTGCCAGCAGCTTGTGGGGGCGCGGCAATGAGCAGTTCTTC
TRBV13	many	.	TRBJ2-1	CASSSRTEQFF	TGTGCCAGCAGCTCCCGAACTGAGCAGTTCTTC
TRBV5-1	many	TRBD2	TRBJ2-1	CASSLLREGGNEQFF	TGCGCCAGCAGCTTGCTGCGGGAGGGCGGCAATGAGCAGTTCTTC
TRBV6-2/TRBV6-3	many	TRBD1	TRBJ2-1	CAIQDRPNFNEQFF	TGTGCCATTCAGGACAGGCCTAATTTCAATGAGCAGTTCTTC
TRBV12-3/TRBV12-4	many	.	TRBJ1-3	CASREAVRNTIYF	TGTGCCAGCAGGGAGGCTGTAAGAAACACCATATATTTT
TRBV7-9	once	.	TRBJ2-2	CASSLAVVTGELFF	TGTGCCAGCAGCTTAGCGGTCGTCACCGGGGAGCTGTTTTTT
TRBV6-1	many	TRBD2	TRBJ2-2	CASTQRGGYTGELFF	TGTGCCAGCACGCAGCGGGGGGGCTACACCGGGGAGCTGTTTTTT
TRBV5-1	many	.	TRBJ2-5	CASSLTVLQETQYF	TGCGCCAGCAGCTTAACAGTTCTCCAAGAGACCCAGTACTTC
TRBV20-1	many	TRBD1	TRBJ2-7	CSARNDRGRTEQYF	TGCAGTGCTAGAAATGACAGGGGGCGAACCGAGCAGTACTTC
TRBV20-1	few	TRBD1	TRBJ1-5	CSAGGGQGINQPQHF	TGCAGTGCGGGTGGGGGACAGGGGATTAATCAGCCCCAGCATTTT
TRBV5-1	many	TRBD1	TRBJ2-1	CASSPPRDSFDEQFF	TGCGCCAGCAGCCCCCCCCGGGACAGTTTTGATGAGCAGTTCTTC
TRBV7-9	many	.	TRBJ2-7	CASSPGDKDYEQYF	TGTGCCAGCAGCCCGGGGGACAAAGACTACGAGCAGTACTTC
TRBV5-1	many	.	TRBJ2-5	CASSYSGTGEETQYF	TGCGCCAGCAGCTACTCCGGGACGGGAGAGGAGACCCAGTACTTC
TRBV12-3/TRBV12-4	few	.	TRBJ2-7	CASSFLTGHWDEQYF	TGTGCCAGCAGTTTCTTGACAGGTCACTGGGACGAGCAGTACTTC
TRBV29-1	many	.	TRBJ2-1	CSVLPLNEQFF	TGCAGCGTTCTCCCCCTAAATGAGCAGTTCTTC
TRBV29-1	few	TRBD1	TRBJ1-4	CSFRTGTGGSEGEKLFF	TGCAGCTTCAGAACCGGGACAGGGGGATCAGAGGGTGAAAAACTGTTTTTT
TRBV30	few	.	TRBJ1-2	CAWSAREYGYTF	TGTGCCTGGAGCGCCAGGGAGTATGGCTACACCTTC
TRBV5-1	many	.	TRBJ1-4	CASSLGGPTNEKLFF	TGCGCCAGCAGCTTGGGAGGGCCAACTAATGAAAAACTGTTTTTT
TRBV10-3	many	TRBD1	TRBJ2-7	CAISESLVGDRSYEQYF	TGTGCCATCAGTGAGTCCCTTGTGGGGGACAGGTCCTACGAGCAGTACTTC
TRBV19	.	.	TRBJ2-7	CASSIDSSYEQYF	TGTGCCAGTAGTATAGACAGTTCCTACGAGCAGTACTTC
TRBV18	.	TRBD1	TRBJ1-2	CASSPDRATYGYTF	TGTGCCAGCTCACCAGACAGGGCGACCTATGGCTACACCTTC
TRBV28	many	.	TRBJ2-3	CASSLNIPMGTDTQYF	TGTGCCAGCAGTTTAAATATCCCGATGGGCACAGATACGCAGTATTTT
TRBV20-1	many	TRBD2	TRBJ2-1	CSARTSVRSYNEQFF	TGCAGTGCTAGGACTAGCGTCCGCTCCTACAATGAGCAGTTCTTC
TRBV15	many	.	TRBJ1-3	CATSSPAEPGNTIYF	TGTGCCACCAGCAGCCCTGCGGAACCCGGAAACACCATATATTTT
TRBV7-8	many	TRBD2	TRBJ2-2	CASSPGTSGGTYTGELFF	TGTGCCAGCAGCCCCGGGACTAGCGGGGGGACGTACACCGGGGAGCTGTTTTTT